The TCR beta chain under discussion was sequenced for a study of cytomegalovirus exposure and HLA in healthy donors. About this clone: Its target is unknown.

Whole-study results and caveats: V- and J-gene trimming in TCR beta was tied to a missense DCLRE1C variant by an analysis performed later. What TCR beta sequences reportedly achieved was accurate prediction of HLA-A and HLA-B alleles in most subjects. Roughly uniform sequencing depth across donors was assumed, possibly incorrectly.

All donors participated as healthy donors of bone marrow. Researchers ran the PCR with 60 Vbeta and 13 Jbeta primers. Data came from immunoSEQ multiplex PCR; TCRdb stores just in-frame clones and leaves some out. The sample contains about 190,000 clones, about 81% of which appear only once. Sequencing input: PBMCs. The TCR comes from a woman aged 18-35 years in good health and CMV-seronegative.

Here the CDR3 DNA reads TGTGCCAGCAGTTGGACAGAGCTTTACAATGAGCAGTTCTTC. As protein: CASSWTELYNEQFF. This chain links TRBV27 with TRBJ2-1; D possibly corresponds to TRBD1 (6 bases). Germline V gene data show CDR1 as MNHEY and CDR2 as SMNVEV (reference sequence). This CDR3 spans 14 amino acids. With 4 bases removed from V and 4 bases from J, the gap between germline ends came to 11 bases.